What follows is one TCR beta chain and its context. Antigen unknown. Profiled with immunoSEQ multiplex PCR; TCRdb holds only in-frame clones, not every one. This table holds 20,000 to 30,000 clones, roughly 79% found once. This sample is part of a study of vaccination effects on CD4 cells after COVID-19. About the study: Relative to the second dose, post-vaccine samples were obtained a median of 72 days later.

Pools of viral peptides were used by the ViraFEST assay to expand antigen-specific CD4+ T cells ahead of sequencing. Having been cultured for 10 days, the cells underwent CD4+ T cell isolation. Two doses of BNT162b2 or mRNA-1273 vaccine were administered to participants. The study found no prior SARS-CoV-2 infection in the vaccine recipients, who tested negative for nucleocapsid antibodies. IL-2 medium supplanted half the medium on days 3 and 7. General study results and limits: Clones of infection and vaccine origin contracted markedly late after vaccination.

The ends were cut back, 3 bases at V and 9 bases at J, with 12 bases in the middle. Germline CDR1 is MRHNA and CDR2 is SNTAGT. The CDR3 has 13 residues. This sequence joins TRBV6-4 and TRBJ1-5; D is unresolved. The sample here was CD4+ T cells from PBMCs cultured with SARS-CoV-2 spike peptides, taken after COVID-19 vaccination. The TCR originated in a human donor who received a COVID-19 vaccine. Some clones in this sample may be carry-over from other donors' samples. DNA of the CDR3: TGTGCCAGCAGTGAAGGGAGAGATACGCCCCAGCATTTT. This gives the protein CASSEGRDTPQHF.